Listed below are T cell receptor beta chains from one sample, sequenced in a study of beta chain features in type 1 diabetes. Libraries were prepared by immunoSEQ multiplex PCR; TCRdb keeps only in-frame clonotypes and omits some of them. The sample gives hundreds of thousands of clones, about a sixth of which show up once; roughly 0.098% is in the top ten. The sequencing input was naive CD4+ T cells from blood. The receptors stem from a young man in good health. Each CDR3 is given with its conserved first and last residue. Each record gives: J gene, V gene, D gene, clone size, CDR3 DNA, CDR3 protein. D genes are given only for firm matches. Expanded clones are given a class, and other clones once, few, many or no size at all.

>TRBJ1-1|TRBV7-9|.|.
TGTGCCAGCAGCTTGAAAAGTGTAAACACTGAAGCTTTCTTT
CASSLKSVNTEAFF
>TRBJ2-3|TRBV6-4|.|.
TGTGCCAGCAGTGACTCTGTGCGCGCCACAGATACGCAGTATTTT
CASSDSVRATDTQYF
>TRBJ2-3|TRBV28|TRBD1|few
TGTGCCAGCAGTTCTTATTGGCGGGACAGGGGAGGAGATACGCAGTATTTT
CASSSYWRDRGGDTQYF
>TRBJ1-2|TRBV7-3|.|.
TGTGCCAGCAGCTTAGGGCTCGGGGAAGGCTACACCTTC
CASSLGLGEGYTF
>TRBJ2-7|TRBV29-1|TRBD2|few
TGCAGCGTTGAAGCCACCCTGGGGGGGGAGCAGTACTTC
CSVEATLGGEQYF
>TRBJ1-4|TRBV29-1|TRBD1|few
TGCAGCGTTGCAAAACAGGGGGCTCATGGAGAAAAACTGTTTTTT
CSVAKQGAHGEKLFF
>TRBJ1-1|TRBV19|.|few
TGTGCCAGTAGTGCGGGACGCCGAGCTTTCTTT
CASSAGRRAFF
>TRBJ2-4|TRBV6-6|TRBD1|many
TGTGCCAGCAGTCCGCGGACAGGGTTCCACATTCAGTACTTC
CASSPRTGFHIQYF
>TRBJ1-2|TRBV29-1|TRBD1|few
TGCAGCGTAGACCGGACAGGCGGCTACACCTTC
CSVDRTGGYTF
>TRBJ2-5|TRBV10-3|.|.
TGTGCCATCGGGGCGAGGGGGATTCAAGAGACCCAGTACTTC
CAIGARGIQETQYF
>TRBJ1-5|TRBV7-2|TRBD1|.
TGTGCCAGCAGCTTAGATGGCCCAGGGGGCGCTGACAATCGGCCCCAGCATTTT
CASSLDGPGGADNRPQHF
>TRBJ1-1|TRBV7-3|.|few
TGTGCCAGCAGCTTATTGGGGACCCCGAACACTGAAGCTTTCTTT
CASSLLGTPNTEAFF
>TRBJ2-1|TRBV10-3|TRBD1|many
TGTGCCATCAGTGAGGGACAGGCCTACAATGAGCAGTTCTTC
CAISEGQAYNEQFF
>TRBJ2-3|TRBV12-5|.|few
TGTGCTAGTGGTTTGGTCCTGGATACGCAGTATTTT
CASGLVLDTQYF
>TRBJ1-5|TRBV7-2|.|.
TGTGCCAGCAGCTTACGGGGGAATCAGCCCCAGCATTTT
CASSLRGNQPQHF
>TRBJ1-2|TRBV21-1|.|few
TGTGCCAGCAGCAAAGCGGGCATCCACTATGGCTACACCTTC
CASSKAGIHYGYTF
>TRBJ2-1|TRBV6-4|TRBD2|few
TGTGCCAGCAGTTGGACTAGCGGGGGTCCAGGGGAGCAGTTCTTC
CASSWTSGGPGEQFF
>TRBJ2-5|TRBV10-3|.|.
TGTGCCACCTCGAGGGAGCAAGAGACCCAGTACTTC
CATSREQETQYF
>TRBJ2-3|TRBV7-9|.|few
TGTGCCAGCACCTTATGGAGGAGGACGGGGGCTACGAACACAGATACGCAGTATTTT
CASTLWRRTGATNTDTQYF
>TRBJ2-7|TRBV10-2|.|many
TGCGCCAGCAGTGAGTTCGTCCAAGTGACGTACTTC
CASSEFVQVTYF
>TRBJ1-4|TRBV5-1|.|.
TGCGCCAGCAGCTTACAGGGCTTTTCTAATGAAAAACTGTTTTTT
CASSLQGFSNEKLFF
>TRBJ1-2|TRBV7-3|TRBD1|.
TGTGCCAGCAGCTCGGGACAGACCTATGGCTACACCTTC
CASSSGQTYGYTF
>TRBJ2-6|TRBV29-1|TRBD1|few
TGCAGCGTTGGAGGGCAGGGGGCGCCTGGGGCCAACGTCCTGACTTTC
CSVGGQGAPGANVLTF
>TRBJ2-7|TRBV28|TRBD1|few
TGTGCCAGCAGTTTATCTGGGACAGGGGGCTTGGGCGAGCAGTACTTC
CASSLSGTGGLGEQYF
>TRBJ2-6|TRBV9|.|few
TGTGCCAGCAGCATTCAGGGAACTGGGGCCAACGTCCTGACTTTC
CASSIQGTGANVLTF
>TRBJ2-4|TRBV29-1|.|.
TGCAGCGTTGGGGGCGGACTAGCCAAAAACATTCAGTACTTC
CSVGGGLAKNIQYF
>TRBJ2-7|TRBV29-1|.|.
TGCAGCGTTGACACGGTTCGGGGGCGAGACGAGCAGTACTTC
CSVDTVRGRDEQYF
>TRBJ2-1|TRBV5-1|.|few
TGCGCCAGCAGCTTGTCGCCCAAGGATGAGCAGTTCTTC
CASSLSPKDEQFF
>TRBJ2-4|TRBV27|.|few
TGTGCCAGCAGTTTATCGGGGACCAAAAACATTCAGTACTTC
CASSLSGTKNIQYF
>TRBJ2-7|TRBV18|TRBD1|few
TGTGCCAGCTCACCGGACAGGGGCCGAACCTACGAGCAGTACTTC
CASSPDRGRTYEQYF
>TRBJ2-7|TRBV7-9|TRBD1|.
TGTGCCAGCAGCTTAGCGGGACAGGGGTCCGAGCAGTACTTC
CASSLAGQGSEQYF
>TRBJ1-5|TRBV6-5|.|.
TGTGCCAGCAGTGCGGGACAAGCGAGCAATCAGCCCCAGCATTTT
CASSAGQASNQPQHF
>TRBJ1-1|TRBV6-5|TRBD1|.
TGTGCCAGCAGTGAAATCGGGACAGGGCGTGCTTTCTTT
CASSEIGTGRAFF
>TRBJ2-3|TRBV10-3|.|.
TGTGCCATCAGTGGGGGCAGAAGTACAGATACGCAGTATTTT
CAISGGRSTDTQYF
>TRBJ1-3|TRBV13|.|.
TGTGCCAGCAGCTTAGTAGGAGTTGGAAACACCATATATTTT
CASSLVGVGNTIYF
>TRBJ2-4|TRBV7-2|.|few
TGTGCCAGCAGCCGGAGGGACAAAAACATTCAGTACTTC
CASSRRDKNIQYF
>TRBJ1-3|TRBV29-1|.|.
TGCAGCGTTCCCAGGGCCTCTGGAAACACCATATATTTT
CSVPRASGNTIYF
>TRBJ2-1|TRBV4-2|.|.
TGTGCCAGCAGCCCGCGGGTGGGAACCTACAATGAGCAGTTCTTC
CASSPRVGTYNEQFF
>TRBJ2-3|TRBV27|TRBD2|few
TGTGCCAGCAGTTCTAAAAGCGGGAGGGCCGGGAGCACAGATACGCAGTATTTT
CASSSKSGRAGSTDTQYF
>TRBJ1-5|TRBV28|.|.
TGTGCCAGCAAAAGGGGCAATCAGCCCCAGCATTTT
CASKRGNQPQHF
>TRBJ1-4|TRBV6-5|.|few
TGTGCCAGCAGTTACTCGTTGGACCGAGAAAAACTGTTTTTT
CASSYSLDREKLFF
>TRBJ2-6|TRBV28|.|.
TGTGCCAGCAGATCTGGGGCCAACGTCCTGACTTTC
CASRSGANVLTF
>TRBJ1-2|TRBV4-1|TRBD1|.
TGCGCCAGCAGCCATGAGAGGGGGGACAGGGCAACCCCGAGGCATGGCTACACCTTC
CASSHERGDRATPRHGYTF
>TRBJ1-1|TRBV9|TRBD1|once
TGTGCCAGCAGCGCAATCCCACAGGGGGCGGTGGGGAACACTGAAGCTTTCTTT
CASSAIPQGAVGNTEAFF
>TRBJ2-5|TRBV23-1|TRBD1|few
TGCGCCAGCAGTCAAACAGACAGGGGAGAGGAGACCCAGTACTTC
CASSQTDRGEETQYF
>TRBJ2-2|TRBV27|TRBD2|few
TGTGCCAGCAGTCCCTTCGCGGGGGCGAACACCGGGGAGCTGTTTTTT
CASSPFAGANTGELFF
>TRBJ2-1|TRBV19|.|few
TGTGCCAGTTCCTTATACCTAGGGGAGCAGTTCTTC
CASSLYLGEQFF
>TRBJ1-2|TRBV18|.|.
TGTGCCAGCTCACCAACAGTACCGGCAGCCTATGGCTACACCTTC
CASSPTVPAAYGYTF
>TRBJ2-1|TRBV7-6|TRBD2|.
TGTGCCAGCGGACTAGCGGAGTACAATGAGCAGTTCTTC
CASGLAEYNEQFF
>TRBJ1-3|TRBV7-9|.|few
TGTGCCAGCAGCTTAGGCGGGTCTACTGGAAACACCATATATTTT
CASSLGGSTGNTIYF
>TRBJ1-5|TRBV5-4|.|once
TGTGCCAGCAGCTTGGCAGGCAGCAATCAGCCCCAGCATTTT
CASSLAGSNQPQHF
>TRBJ1-2|TRBV30|.|.
TGTGCCTGGACAAAACCCAGAGACGCTAACTATGGCTACACCTTC
CAWTKPRDANYGYTF
>TRBJ1-5|TRBV5-1|.|few
TGCGCCAGCAGCTTAAGGATCACTATCAGCAATCAGCCCCAGCATTTT
CASSLRITISNQPQHF
>TRBJ2-5|TRBV29-1|.|few
TGCAGCTTGTCACAGGGACCCCAAGAGACCCAGTACTTC
CSLSQGPQETQYF
>TRBJ1-3|TRBV25-1|.|.
TGTGCCAGCAGTGAGCAAGCTACACTGTCCTCTGGAAACACCATATATTTT
CASSEQATLSSGNTIYF
>TRBJ2-7|TRBV30|.|few
TGTGCCTGGACCCGGCAAGGGACGAGCTACGAGCAGTACTTC
CAWTRQGTSYEQYF
>TRBJ2-7|TRBV11-1|.|.
TGTGCCAGCAGCTTAGGTGTGGCGATAAGGCGCCGTTACGAGCAGTACTTC
CASSLGVAIRRRYEQYF
>TRBJ1-1|TRBV2|.|few
TGTGCCAGCAGCTCGAAGGGGAAGTGGACTGAAGCTTTCTTT
CASSSKGKWTEAFF
>TRBJ2-7|TRBV18|.|few
TGTGCCAGCTCACCATCTTTCCTCTACGAGCAGTACTTC
CASSPSFLYEQYF
>TRBJ2-7|TRBV21-1|.|.
TGTGCCAGCAGCAAAGTGGGCAGGGTGGTCCACGAGCAGTACTTC
CASSKVGRVVHEQYF